The 4 T cell receptor beta chains below were found in one sample sequenced in a study of brain T cells in children with intractable seizures. The repertoire was sequenced with immunoSEQ multiplex PCR; TCRdb's copy has only in-frame clones and lacks some. Counted here are a few hundred thousand clones, roughly 92% occurring once; the ten biggest clones make up around 6%. The time point is: blood from clinic visit 5 months post-surgery; TSC patient then seizure free. Here the sequenced sample was peripheral blood, taken more than 4 months after surgery. These receptors were obtained from a boy under two years old with tuberous sclerosis and intractable seizures.

The chain combines TRBV30 with TRBJ2-7, with TRBD2 matching 7 bases. V lost 2 bases and J lost 2; bases outside the gene matches: 6. Germline CDR1 is GTSNPN and CDR2 is SVGIG (reference sequence). The CDR3 contains 14 residues. The CDR3 is CAWSIGGRPYEQYF. The CDR3 DNA reads TGTGCCTGGAGTATAGGCGGGAGACCCTACGAGCAGTACTTC.

This rearrangement joins TRBV20-1 to TRBJ2-7; 9 bases agree with TRBD1. The CDR3 is 13 residues long. V shed 6 bases and J 5 bases; nucleotides not matched to a gene: 8. Germline CDR1 DFQATT, CDR2 SNEGSKA (reference sequence). Written as DNA, the CDR3 is TGCAGTGCCAGTCCGGGACAGGGCCACGAGCAGTACTTC. It encodes CSASPGQGHEQYF.

The rearrangement joins TRBV10-2 to TRBJ2-7, with D hard to call. This CDR3 spans 15 amino acids. With 3 bases removed from V and 0 bases from J, the gap between germline ends came to 12 bases. In germline, CDR1 is WSHSY, CDR2 SAAADI. CDR3 sequence: CASSDGFSTSYEQYF. The CDR3 DNA sequence: TGCGCCAGCAGTGACGGGTTTTCGACCTCCTACGAGCAGTACTTC.

The chain joins TRBV27 to TRBJ1-6; no firm D call. This CDR3 region has 11 residues. V was pared by 7 bases and J by 12 bases, with 10 bases between. From germline, CDR1 is MNHEY and CDR2 SMNVEV (reference sequence). The CDR3 spells CASIRREPLHF. For the CDR3, the DNA is TGTGCCAGCATCCGTCGAGAACCCCTCCACTTT.